Below are 20 T cell receptor beta chains sequenced from a single sample in a study of OX40 agonist ivuxolimab in advanced cancers. Profiled with immunoSEQ multiplex PCR; TCRdb holds only in-frame clones, not every one. The sample lists 17,000 or so clones; about nine tenths were seen once. The sequencing here drew on CD4+ or CD8+ T cells sorted from blood, taken in a trial of the OX40 agonist ivuxolimab. These receptors came from an adult with an advanced solid tumor such as melanoma, head and neck, liver or kidney cancer.

CDR3: CASSLGGSTEAFF. In DNA form, the CDR3 reads TGTGCCAGCAGCTTAGGTGGGAGCACTGAAGCTTTCTTT. This rearrangement joins TRBV7-9 to TRBJ1-1, with unresolved D. Germline-derived CDR1 and CDR2 are SEHNR and FQNEAQ (reference sequence). The CDR3 consists of 13 residues. The V and J ends lost 1 base and 4 bases respectively, with 7 bases between them.

The V call is TRBV19, the J call TRBJ2-3, with TRBD1 matching over 11 bases. V lost 5 bases and J lost 6; bases outside the gene matches: 10. The CDR3 is 16 amino acids. Germline lookup yields CDR1 LNHDA and CDR2 SQIVND (reference sequence). Here the CDR3 DNA reads TGTGCCAGTAGTCGGATGAGGACAGGGGGCTTGGATACGCAGTATTTT. Translation gives CASSRMRTGGLDTQYF.

The chain is built from TRBV9 and TRBJ1-5; D is unclear. Germline values: CDR1 SGDLS, CDR2 YYNGEE. With 0 bases removed from V and 0 bases from J, the gap between germline ends came to 4 bases. CDR3 length: 14 amino acids. CDR3 DNA: TGTGCCAGCAGCGTAGGGGGTAGCAATCAGCCCCAGCATTTT. It codes for CASSVGGSNQPQHF.

The chain recombines TRBV7-9 with TRBJ2-4; D gene unclear. Deletions cut 5 bases from V and 7 bases from J, with 12 bases between. This CDR3 comprises 13 residues. Looked up from germline, CDR1 is SEHNR and CDR2 is FQNEAQ (reference sequence). CDR3 sequence (DNA): TGTGCCAGCAGCCCCAGGTCCCAGAACATTCAGTACTTC. It codes for CASSPRSQNIQYF.

The genes are TRBV30 and TRBJ2-5; a possible D gene is TRBD1 (6 bases). The CDR3 length is 14 residues. Trimming removed 3 bases at V and 5 bases at J, with 16 bases between. Germline V gives CDR1 GTSNPN, CDR2 SVGIG (reference sequence). The CDR3 coding sequence is TGTGCCTGGAGCCTAAACAGGGCAGAGGAGACCCAGTACTTC. It translates to CAWSLNRAEETQYF.

The chain links TRBV27 to TRBJ2-7; D gene unclear. CDR1 MNHEY and CDR2 SMNVEV come from the germline V gene (reference sequence). The CDR3 contains 13 residues. V was clipped by 5 bases and J by 5 bases, with 13 bases between them. The CDR3 is CASSPLQEDEQYF. CDR3 in DNA: TGTGCCAGCAGTCCCCTCCAGGAAGACGAGCAGTACTTC.

V gene TRBV2 combines with J gene TRBJ2-7; a weak D match, TRBD2 (7 bases). The V end lost 5 bases, the J end lost 4 bases, and 24 bases lay between the germline ends. The CDR3 runs 17 residues. The germline gives CDR1 SNHLY, CDR2 FYNNEI. The CDR3 loop is CASSYPMGGPNGYEQYF. CDR3 DNA sequence: TGTGCCAGCAGTTACCCCATGGGGGGGCCAAACGGGTACGAGCAGTACTTC.

The rearrangement joins TRBV7-9 to TRBJ1-3; D not resolved. Looked up from germline, CDR1 is SEHNR and CDR2 is FQNEAQ (reference sequence). Trimming left V 6 bases short and J 0 bases short, with 15 bases between. The CDR3 sequence is 16 residues long. The CDR3 region is CASSPPYQASGNTIYF. CDR3 nucleotides: TGTGCCAGCAGTCCCCCTTACCAGGCCTCTGGAAACACCATATATTTT.

The V call is TRBV30, the J call TRBJ2-7; no firm D call. CDR3 size: 12 residues. From germline, CDR1 is GTSNPN and CDR2 SVGIG (reference sequence). The V end was cut by 1 base, the J end by 5 bases, with 9 bases between. The CDR3 region is CAWSGGMDEQYF. The CDR3 DNA reads TGTGCCTGGAGTGGGGGTATGGACGAGCAGTACTTC.

This clone showed up just once. The chain links TRBV7-9 to TRBJ2-3; 7 bases line up with TRBD2. The CDR3 has 16 amino acids. The germline V gene has CDR1 SEHNR and CDR2 FQNEAQ (reference sequence). V shed 7 bases, J shed 4 bases, and the junction held 14 bases outside the gene matches. The CDR3 nucleotides read TGTGCCAGCATCCCCAGGGAGGGGCAGAGCGCAGATACGCAGTATTTT. Amino acid sequence: CASIPREGQSADTQYF. The full variable domain, with the rest looked up from reference TRBV7-9 and TRBJ2-3, is DTGVSQNPRHKITKRGQNVTFRCDPISEHNRLYWYRQTLGQGPEFLTYFQNEAQLEKSRLLSDRFSAERPKGSFSTLEIQRTEQGDSAMYLCASIPREGQSADTQYFGPGTRLTVL.

Within the sample, this clone is medium-sized. This rearrangement joins TRBV4-1 to TRBJ1-5; TRBD1 might be the D (5 bases). Trimming took 0 bases from V and 8 from J, leaving 14 bases between them. The CDR3 runs 15 residues. Germline CDR1 and CDR2: MGHRA and YSYEKL. CDR3 in DNA: TGCGCCAGCAGCCAAGAGGAGGGGATCCGGGAGCCCCAGCATTTT. It yields the protein CASSQEEGIREPQHF.

The rearrangement links TRBV19 to TRBJ1-5; D not certain. Germline V gene data show CDR1 as LNHDA and CDR2 as SQIVND (reference sequence). Trimming stripped 3 bases from V and 4 bases from J, with 7 bases between. This CDR3 comprises 13 residues. CDR3: CASSIVGNQPQHF. The CDR3 nucleotides read TGTGCCAGTAGTATTGTAGGGAATCAGCCCCAGCATTTT.

V gene TRBV4-1 combines with J gene TRBJ1-1; D not resolved. Trimming took off 3 bases at V and 1 base at J, with 9 bases between the two ends. Germline V gene sequence: CDR1 MGHRA, CDR2 YSYEKL. CDR3 size: 14 residues. In DNA, the CDR3 is TGCGCCAGCAGCCACCCAAAGACGAACACTGAAGCTTTCTTT. It translates to CASSHPKTNTEAFF.

The chain carries TRBV7-6 and TRBJ1-6; D is undetermined. V was trimmed by 5 bases and J by 7 bases, leaving 9 bases between them. Germline CDR1 and CDR2: SGHVS and FNYEAQ. The CDR3 is 13 amino acids. The CDR3 bases are TGTGCCAGCAGCAACAGAGAGAATTCACCCCTCCACTTT. It translates to CASSNRENSPLHF.

The gene calls are TRBV30 and TRBJ2-1, with 8 nucleotides matching TRBD2. CDR1 and CDR2 from the germline V gene are GTSNPN and SVGIG (reference sequence). The CDR3 is 16 residues long. V lost 5 bases to trimming and J lost 0 bases; unmatched junction nucleotides: 9. In DNA form, the CDR3 reads TGTGCCTGGGGGCTAGCGGGTCCGAGCTCCTACAATGAGCAGTTCTTC. Translation: CAWGLAGPSSYNEQFF.

V usage is TRBV27 and J usage is TRBJ1-2; D is unresolved. The CDR3 consists of 13 residues. Looked up from germline, CDR1 is MNHEY and CDR2 is SMNVEV (reference sequence). V lost 3 bases and J lost 1, with 6 bases in between. CDR3 coding DNA: TGTGCCAGCAGTTTGGTGGGTAACTATGGCTACACCTTC. Residues: CASSLVGNYGYTF.

The chain recombines TRBV5-1 with TRBJ2-7; possibly TRBD2 for D (6 bases). This CDR3 contains 14 residues. Germline V CDR1 and CDR2: SGHRS, YFSETQ. Trimming left V 1 base short and J 4 bases short, with 12 bases between. The chain's CDR3 is CASSLLRERYEQYF. The CDR3, as DNA: TGCGCCAGCAGCTTGCTCCGGGAGAGATACGAGCAGTACTTC. Drawing the rest from reference TRBV5-1 and TRBJ2-7, the complete variable domain is KAGVTQTPRYLIKTRGQQVTLSCSPISGHRSVSWYQQTPGQGLQFLFEYFSETQRNKGNFPGRFSGRQFSNSRSEMNVSTLELGDSALYLCASSLLRERYEQYFGPGTRLTVT.

This chain links TRBV5-4 with TRBJ2-7; D ambiguous. This CDR3 is 11 amino acids long. Trimming took off 4 bases at V and 0 bases at J, with 2 bases between the two ends. CDR1 SGHNT and CDR2 YYREEE come from the germline V gene (reference sequence). The CDR3 protein is CASSSSYEQYF. The CDR3 DNA sequence: TGTGCCAGCAGCAGCTCCTACGAGCAGTACTTC.

This chain links TRBV7-9 with TRBJ1-4; 7 bases are shared with TRBD1. The V gene end was trimmed by 5 bases and the J gene end by 11 bases; junction bases not matched to a gene: 8. The germline gives CDR1 SEHNR, CDR2 FQNEAQ (reference sequence). CDR3 length equals 13 residues. This CDR3 reads CASSPTGASKLFF. As DNA, the CDR3 is TGTGCCAGCAGCCCCACAGGGGCCTCGAAACTGTTTTTT.

A note on this clone: The same CDR3 is also encoded by other DNA sequences in this sample. V and J are TRBV15 and TRBJ1-5, with D possibly TRBD1 on 5 matching bases. This CDR3 is built from 15 residues. V lost 0 bases to trimming and J lost 6 bases, with 12 bases between them. Germline V gene data show CDR1 as LNHNV and CDR2 as YYDKDF (reference sequence). CDR3 bases: TGTGCCACCAGCAGAGATCGGGGGGTGGGTCAGCCCCAGCATTTT. Its translation is CATSRDRGVGQPQHF. Full variable domain (remainder filled in from reference TRBV15 and TRBJ1-5): DAMVIQNPRYQVTQFGKPVTLSCSQTLNHNVMYWYQQKSSQAPKLLFHYYDKDFNNEADTPDNFQSRRPNTSFCFLDIRSPGLGDTAMYLCATSRDRGVGQPQHFGDGTRLSIL.